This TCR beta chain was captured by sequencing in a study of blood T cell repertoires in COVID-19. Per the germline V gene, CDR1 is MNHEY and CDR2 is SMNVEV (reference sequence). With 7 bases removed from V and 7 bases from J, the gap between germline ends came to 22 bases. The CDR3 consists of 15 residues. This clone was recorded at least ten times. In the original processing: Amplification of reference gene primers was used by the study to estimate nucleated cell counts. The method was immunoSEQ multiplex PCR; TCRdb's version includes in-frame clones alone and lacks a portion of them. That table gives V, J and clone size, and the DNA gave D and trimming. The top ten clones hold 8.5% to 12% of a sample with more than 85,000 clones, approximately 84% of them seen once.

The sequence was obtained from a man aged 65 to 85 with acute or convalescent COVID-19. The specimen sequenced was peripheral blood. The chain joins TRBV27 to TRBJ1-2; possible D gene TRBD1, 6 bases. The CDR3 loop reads CASTPHGGGSSGYTF. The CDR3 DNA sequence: TGTGCCAGCACCCCTCATGGGGGGGGCTCTAGTGGCTACACCTTC.